The 20 T cell receptor beta chains below were found in one sample sequenced in a study of CD8+CD57+ T cells in acquired aplastic anemia. It was patients with CD8+CD57+ cell expansion by flow cytometry who were chosen for sequencing. Genomic DNA templated the TCR beta VDJ and CDR3 profiling. TCRdb independently ran MiXCR on the reads; one entry per CDR3 protein. The sample lists hundreds of thousands of distinct CDR3 sequences; about half were seen once. Specimen: sorted CD4+, CD8+, or CD8+CD57+ T cells (not recorded which) from PBMCs. These receptors came from a human donor with aplastic anemia.

The J gene is TRBJ1-4, the V gene TRBV12-3 or TRBV12-4; D is unclear. V gave up 3 bases and J gave up 10 bases, with 15 bases separating them. The CDR3 contains 14 residues. In DNA form, the CDR3 reads TGTGCCAGCAGTTTGAGGGAGATTGGAGGAAAACTGTTTTTT. Translating it yields CASSLREIGGKLFF.

V usage is TRBV2 and J usage is TRBJ2-1; D gene uncertain. CDR1 is SNHLY, CDR2 FYNNEI, per germline. The CDR3 sequence is 13 residues long. Trimming cost V 9 bases and J 4 bases, with 13 bases left between them. The CDR3 nucleotides read TGTGCCAGGAAGGACCGTGCTTACAATGAGCAGTTCTTC. Translation: CARKDRAYNEQFF.

V and J are TRBV20-1 and TRBJ2-7; 11 bases map to TRBD2. The germline V gene encodes CDR1 DFQATT and CDR2 SNEGSKA (reference sequence). This CDR3 region has 16 residues. V dropped 6 bases and J dropped 4; count of bases not matched to a gene: 14. CDR3 bases: TGCAGTGCCCGCGAACATCCGGGACTAGCGGTGTACGAGCAGTACTTC. This gives the protein CSAREHPGLAVYEQYF.

This clonotype was observed a few times. The chain links TRBV2 to TRBJ1-1; D gene unclear. Germline V gene sequence: CDR1 SNHLY, CDR2 FYNNEI. V was shortened by 3 bases and J by 1 base, with 0 bases between the two germline ends. There are 11 residues in the CDR3. The CDR3 DNA is TGTGCCAGCAGTGAGAACACTGAAGCTTTCTTT. It yields the protein CASSENTEAFF.

The chain links TRBV19 to TRBJ2-5; 7 positions agree with TRBD1. The CDR3 contains 13 residues. Germline CDR1 is LNHDA and CDR2 is SQIVND (reference sequence). Trimming took 10 bases from V and 1 from J; bases not matched to a gene: 6. The CDR3 here is CATSTGFQETQYF. CDR3 nucleotides: TGTGCCACCTCGACAGGGTTCCAAGAGACCCAGTACTTC. The full variable domain, its missing parts supplied by reference TRBV19 and TRBJ2-5, is DGGITQSPKYLFRKEGQNVTLSCEQNLNHDAMYWYRQDPGQGLRLIYYSQIVNDFQKGDIAEGYSVSREKKESFPLTVTSAQKNPTAFYLCATSTGFQETQYFGPGTRLLVL.

In this sample, this clonotype turned up many times. This sequence joins TRBV12-3 or TRBV12-4 and TRBJ2-1; D possibly matches TRBD1 or TRBD2 (7 bases each). V lost 5 bases, J lost 0 bases, and 14 bases lay in between. This CDR3 has 16 amino acids. CDR3 coding DNA: TGTGCCAGCAGTCCGCAGGGGGGGCGCTCCTACAATGAGCAGTTCTTC. It encodes CASSPQGGRSYNEQFF.

This clonotype was seen a handful of times. The genes are TRBV28 and TRBJ1-2; 7 positions agree with TRBD1. CDR3 length equals 14 residues. Germline CDR1 reads MDHEN; CDR2 reads SYDVKM. J gave up 4 bases and V 5 bases, and 7 bases lay outside the gene matches. CDR3 coding DNA: TGTGCCAGCAGTCTCCCGCAGGGGGTCTATGGCTACACCTTC. It specifies CASSLPQGVYGYTF.

Note on this clonotype: A much more abundant neighbour one base away suggests this may be a read error. V and J are TRBV6-1 and TRBJ1-3, with a tentative D call TRBD1 (6 bases). Germline V gene lookup returns CDR1 MNHNS and CDR2 SASEGT. The CDR3 length is 13 residues. Trimming took 6 bases from V and 6 from J, leaving 12 bases between them. The CDR3 is CASRKAGVNTIYF. The DNA of the CDR3 is TGTGCCAGCAGGAAGGCAGGGGTAAACACCATATATTTT.

This clonotype has ten or more counts. The chain joins TRBV7-3 to TRBJ1-3; no clear D. CDR1 is SGHTA and CDR2 is FQGTGA in the germline V gene. The germline V and J ends were trimmed by 1 base and 4 bases, with 8 bases remaining between them. There are 14 residues in the CDR3. The CDR3 nucleotides are TGTGCCAGCAGCTTAATGCCAGGCGGAAACACCATATATTTT. Translating gives CASSLMPGGNTIYF.

This clonotype was counted at least ten times. The chain is built from TRBV12-3 or TRBV12-4 and TRBJ1-2; 9 bases are a match to TRBD1. The CDR3 has 17 residues. V dropped 5 bases and J dropped 0; count of bases not matched to a gene: 10. CDR3 nucleotides: TGTGCCAGCAGTCCCGGGACAGGGATCCTTCCTAACTATGGCTACACCTTC. Its protein is CASSPGTGILPNYGYTF.

The chain is built from TRBV7-6 and TRBJ2-7; D may be TRBD1 (6 bases). V was shortened by 5 bases and J by 10 bases, with 15 bases between the two germline ends. Looked up from germline, CDR1 is SGHVS and CDR2 is FNYEAQ. The CDR3 runs to 12 residues. The CDR3 region is CASSDRLGEQYF. As DNA, the CDR3 is TGTGCCAGCAGCGACAGGTTGGGAGAACAGTACTTC.

The rearrangement links TRBV24-1 to TRBJ2-5; possibly TRBD1 or TRBD2 for D (6 bases each). The V gene's germline CDR1 is KGHDR and CDR2 SFDVKD. The V end lost 3 bases, the J end lost 14 bases, and 18 bases lay between the germline ends. This CDR3 is built from 13 residues. DNA for the CDR3: TGTGCCACCAGTGATAACCGGGACACGGGGGTCTACTTC. It yields the protein CATSDNRDTGVYF.

V is TRBV5-6 and J is TRBJ1-3; D is possibly TRBD1 (5 bases). V was trimmed by 4 bases and J by 1 base, leaving 9 bases between them. The CDR3 covers 14 residues. Germline-derived CDR1 and CDR2 are SGHDT and YYEEEE. CDR3 residues: CASSRGESGNTIYF. In nucleotides, the CDR3 is TGTGCCAGCAGCCGGGGGGAATCTGGAAACACCATATATTTT.

This chain uses TRBV25-1 with TRBJ1-5; 8 bases are a match to TRBD1. CDR1 is MGHDK, CDR2 SYGVNS, per germline. The V and J ends lost 5 bases and 6 bases, in that order; junction bases with no gene match: 6. This CDR3 comprises 14 residues. For the CDR3, the DNA is TGTGCCAGCAGTACCAGGGGGCGACGTCAGCCCCAGCATTTT. It codes for CASSTRGRRQPQHF.

This rearrangement joins TRBV7-2 to TRBJ1-1, with D possibly being TRBD1 (6 bases). The germline V gene encodes CDR1 SGHTA and CDR2 FQGNSA. The CDR3 loop spans 11 amino acids. Trimming shortened V by 3 bases and J by 14 bases, and 13 bases separated the two germline ends. DNA of the CDR3: TGTGCCAGCAGCTTGGAAGTAGGGGGGTTCTTT. This translates into CASSLEVGGFF.

This clonotype was found many times. The chain employs TRBV5-1 and TRBJ1-6, with 7 bases that match TRBD1. J gave up 7 bases and V 4 bases, and 8 bases lay outside the gene matches. This CDR3 comprises 15 residues. The germline gives CDR1 SGHRS, CDR2 YFSETQ. The CDR3 DNA reads as TGCGCCAGCAGCCGGCAGGGGGACGGAAATTCACCCCTCCACTTT. Amino acids: CASSRQGDGNSPLHF.

This chain uses TRBV6-5 with TRBJ2-2; 8 positions match TRBD2. There are 15 residues in the CDR3. From germline, CDR1 is MNHEY and CDR2 SVGAGI. V was pared by 4 bases and J by 3 bases, with 4 bases of the junction left unmatched. The CDR3 protein is CASSFIGGDTGELFF. The CDR3 DNA reads TGTGCCAGCAGTTTCATCGGGGGGGACACCGGGGAGCTGTTTTTT.

This clonotype has only a few counts. This sequence joins TRBV2 and TRBJ2-7, with D perhaps TRBD1 (5 bases). CDR1 and CDR2 from the germline V gene are SNHLY and FYNNEI. Deletions cut 4 bases from V and 5 bases from J, with 18 bases between. The CDR3 totals 15 residues. CDR3 amino acids: CASSGLGQGSDEQYV. The CDR3 DNA reads TGTGCCAGCAGTGGGTTAGGGCAGGGTTCTGACGAGCAGTACGTC.

This clonotype has only one observation. The rearrangement joins TRBV10-3 to TRBJ2-3; 10 bases are shared with TRBD2. The germline gives CDR1 ENHRY, CDR2 SYGVKD. The CDR3 runs 15 residues. V shed 6 bases, J shed 5 bases, and the junction held 8 bases outside the gene matches. The CDR3 sequence: CAIRVLAGSGDTQYF. The CDR3, as DNA: TGTGCCATCAGGGTACTAGCGGGGAGCGGAGATACGCAGTATTTT.

This clonotype came up many times. The rearrangement uses TRBV6-6 and TRBJ2-5; D is possibly TRBD1 (5 bases). Germline V gene sequence: CDR1 MNHNY, CDR2 SVGAGI (reference sequence). The CDR3 has 15 amino acids. V was trimmed by 0 bases and J by 5 bases, leaving 13 bases between them. The CDR3 nucleotides are TGTGCCAGCAGTTACTCCCCGGACATGAGGGAGACCCAGTACTTC. This encodes CASSYSPDMRETQYF.